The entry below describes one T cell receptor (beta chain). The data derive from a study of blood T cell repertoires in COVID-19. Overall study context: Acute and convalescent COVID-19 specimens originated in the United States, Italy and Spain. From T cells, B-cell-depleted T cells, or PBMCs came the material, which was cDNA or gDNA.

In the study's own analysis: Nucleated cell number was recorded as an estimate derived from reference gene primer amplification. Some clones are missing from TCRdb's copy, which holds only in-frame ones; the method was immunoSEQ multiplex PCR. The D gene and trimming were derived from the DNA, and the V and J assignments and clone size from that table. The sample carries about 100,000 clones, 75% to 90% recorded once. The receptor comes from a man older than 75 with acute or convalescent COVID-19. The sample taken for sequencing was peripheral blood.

For the CDR3, the DNA is TGTGCCAGCAGCCCTGGGGGAACTAGCGGTTACAATGAGCAGTTCTTC. Amino acid sequence: CASSPGGTSGYNEQFF. The chain couples TRBV5-4 to TRBJ2-1, with TRBD2 matching over 8 bases. J lost 4 bases, V lost 4 bases, and 10 bases had no gene match. The CDR3 has 16 residues. The germline V gene encodes CDR1 SGHNT and CDR2 YYREEE (reference sequence).